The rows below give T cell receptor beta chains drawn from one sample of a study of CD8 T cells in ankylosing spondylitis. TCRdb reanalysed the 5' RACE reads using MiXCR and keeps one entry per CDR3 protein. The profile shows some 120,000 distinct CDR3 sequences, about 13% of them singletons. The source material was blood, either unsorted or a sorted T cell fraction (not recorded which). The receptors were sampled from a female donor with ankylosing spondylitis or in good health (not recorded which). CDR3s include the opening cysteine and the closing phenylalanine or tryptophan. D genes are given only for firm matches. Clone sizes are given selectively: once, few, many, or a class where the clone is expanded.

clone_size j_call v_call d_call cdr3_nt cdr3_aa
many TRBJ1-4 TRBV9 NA TGTGCCAGCAGCCGTACGACAGGTGGAGGTACTACTAATGAAAAACTGTTTTTT CASSRTTGGGTTNEKLFF
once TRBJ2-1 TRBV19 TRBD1 TGTGCCAGTAGCAGACAGGGGGCACAATACAATGAGCAGTTCTTC CASSRQGAQYNEQFF
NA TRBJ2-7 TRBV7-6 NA TGTGCCAGCAGCTTAGGCGCAGGGAACTACGAGCAGTACTTC CASSLGAGNYEQYF
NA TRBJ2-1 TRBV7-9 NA TGTGCCAGCAGCTTAGGCGAGGGGACTGAGCAGTTCTTC CASSLGEGTEQFF
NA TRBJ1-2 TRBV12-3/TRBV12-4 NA TGTGCCAGCAGTCCATCCGCGTGGGGCTACACCTTC CASSPSAWGYTF
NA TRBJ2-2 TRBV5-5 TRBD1 TGTGCCAGCAGCCGCCCCGGGACAGGGAATCCCAGGGAGCTGTTTTTT CASSRPGTGNPRELFF
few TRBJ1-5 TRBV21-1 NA TGTGCCAGCAGCACAAGACCCCCCAGGGCCCATAGCAATCAGCCCCAGCATTTT CASSTRPPRAHSNQPQHF
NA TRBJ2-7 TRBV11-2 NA TGTGCCAGTAGCTTAGATCTAGGGGGGACCTCCTACGAGCAGTACTTC CASSLDLGGTSYEQYF
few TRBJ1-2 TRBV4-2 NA TGTGCCAGCAGCCAAGGGGTGGGGGATCTCTATGGCTACACCTTC CASSQGVGDLYGYTF
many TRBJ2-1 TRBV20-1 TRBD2 TGCAGTGCTAGAGATCTAGCGGGAGGCTACAATGAGCAGTTCTTC CSARDLAGGYNEQFF
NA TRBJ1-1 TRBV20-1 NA TGCAGTGCTCCGGATGGCAATTTAAGGACTGAAGCTTTCTTT CSAPDGNLRTEAFF
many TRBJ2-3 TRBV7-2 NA TGTGCCAGCAGCTTAACTGGGCGCACAGATACGCAGTATTTT CASSLTGRTDTQYF
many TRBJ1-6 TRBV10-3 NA TGTGCCATCAGTGATGGCTCCGGTAATTCACCCCTCCACTTT CAISDGSGNSPLHF
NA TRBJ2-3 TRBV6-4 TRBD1 TGTGCCAGCACCAGGGACAGGGAAGCGCAGTATTTT CASTRDREAQYF
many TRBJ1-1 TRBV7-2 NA TGTGCCAGCGGATTCAAGAACACTGAAGCTTTCTTT CASGFKNTEAFF
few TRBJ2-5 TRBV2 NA TGTGCCAGCAAGGAGGCCGAAGAGACCCAGTACTTC CASKEAEETQYF
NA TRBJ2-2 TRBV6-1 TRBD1 TGTGCCAGCACCGACAGGGATCGCACCGGGGAGCTGTTTTTT CASTDRDRTGELFF
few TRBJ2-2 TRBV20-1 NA TGCAGTGCAATAGAGGGGGGCGGCGGGGAGCTGTTTTTT CSAIEGGGGELFF
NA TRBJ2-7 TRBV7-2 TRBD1 TGTGCCAGCAACGACAGGGGAGTAGGCTCCTACGAGCAGTACTTC CASNDRGVGSYEQYF
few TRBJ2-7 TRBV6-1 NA TGTGCCAGCAGGAAACCGGGCCCACTTTACGAGCAGTACTTC CASRKPGPLYEQYF
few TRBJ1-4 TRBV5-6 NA TGTGCCAGCAGCGGCCGACAGCTAAATGAAAAACTGTTTTTT CASSGRQLNEKLFF
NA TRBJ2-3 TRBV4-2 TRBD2 TGTGCCAGCAGGCTCGCGGGAGGCCCCTTCACAGATACGCAGTATTTT CASRLAGGPFTDTQYF
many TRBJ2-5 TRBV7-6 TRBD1 TGTGCCACCGGGACAGGAACCCAGACCCAGTACTTC CATGTGTQTQYF
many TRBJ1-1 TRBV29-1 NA TGCAGCGCATACAGGGAGGCGGATGAAGCTTTCTTT CSAYREADEAFF
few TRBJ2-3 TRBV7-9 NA TGTGCCAGCAGCTTTTCCGCTAGCACAGATACGCAGTATTTT CASSFSASTDTQYF
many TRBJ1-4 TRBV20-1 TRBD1 TGCAGTGCTAGAGAGCCATGGGACAGCGGAGAAAAACTGTTTTTT CSAREPWDSGEKLFF
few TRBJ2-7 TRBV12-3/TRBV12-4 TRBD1 TGTGCCAGCAGTTCGACAGGGACCTTCGGCGAGCAGTACTTC CASSSTGTFGEQYF
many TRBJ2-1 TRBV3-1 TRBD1 TGTGCCAGCAGTTATTCGACAGGGTTGGGGTACAATGAGCAGTTCTTC CASSYSTGLGYNEQFF
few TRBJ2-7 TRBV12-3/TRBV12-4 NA TGTGCCAGCAGTTTTGGGGACTCCCACTACGAGCAGTACTTC CASSFGDSHYEQYF
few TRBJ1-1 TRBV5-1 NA TGCGCCAGCAGGAGTAATTTGAACACTGAAGCTTTCTTT CASRSNLNTEAFF
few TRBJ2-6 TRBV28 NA TGTGCCAGCAGCCCCCTCTCTGGGGCCAACGTCCTGACTTTC CASSPLSGANVLTF
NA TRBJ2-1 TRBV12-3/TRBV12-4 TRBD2 TGTGCCATACGGCTAGCGGCAAACAATGAGCAGTTCTTC CAIRLAANNEQFF
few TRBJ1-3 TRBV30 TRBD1 TGTGCCTGGAGACGCCGGGACAGGGGGCTCTTCAGCTCTGGAAACACCATATATTTT CAWRRRDRGLFSSGNTIYF
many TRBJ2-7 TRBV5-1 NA TGCGCCAGCAGCTTGAAAGGGGAAAGCTCCTACGAGCAGTACTTC CASSLKGESSYEQYF
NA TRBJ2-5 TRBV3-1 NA TGTGCCAGCAGCCAAGGCATCGAGACCCAGTACTTC CASSQGIETQYF
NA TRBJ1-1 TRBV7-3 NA TGTGCCAGCAGCCCCAACCTGAACACTGAAGCTTTCTTT CASSPNLNTEAFF
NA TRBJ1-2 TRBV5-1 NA TGCGCCAGCAGCTTGGATCCGGCAGGAAACTATGGCTACACCTTC CASSLDPAGNYGYTF
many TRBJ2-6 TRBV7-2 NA TGTGCCAGCGGGTCTGGGGCCAACGTCCTGACTTTC CASGSGANVLTF
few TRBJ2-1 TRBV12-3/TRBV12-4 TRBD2 TGTGCCAGCAGACCGGGACTAGCGGCCGCGAGAGATGAGCAGTTCTTC CASRPGLAAARDEQFF
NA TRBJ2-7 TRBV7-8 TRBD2 TGTGCCAGCAGCCTCCCGACTAGCGGCTCCTACGAGCAGTACTTC CASSLPTSGSYEQYF
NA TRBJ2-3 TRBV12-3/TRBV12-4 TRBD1 TGTGCCAGCAGTTTACGTACAGGGGCACCAACAGATACGCAGTATTTT CASSLRTGAPTDTQYF